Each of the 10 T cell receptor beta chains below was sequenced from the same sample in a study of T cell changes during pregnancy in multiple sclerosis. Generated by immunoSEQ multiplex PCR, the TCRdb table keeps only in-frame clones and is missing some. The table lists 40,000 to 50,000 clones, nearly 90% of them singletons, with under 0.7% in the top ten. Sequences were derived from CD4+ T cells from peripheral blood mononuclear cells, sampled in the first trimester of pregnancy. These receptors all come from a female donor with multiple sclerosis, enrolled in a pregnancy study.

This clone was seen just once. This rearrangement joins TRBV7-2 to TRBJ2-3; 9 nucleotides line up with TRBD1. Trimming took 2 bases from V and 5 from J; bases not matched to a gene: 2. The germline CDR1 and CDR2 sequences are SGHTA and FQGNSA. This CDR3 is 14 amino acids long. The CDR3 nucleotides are TGTGCCAGCAGCTTAAGGGACAGGGAAGATACGCAGTATTTT. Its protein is CASSLRDREDTQYF.

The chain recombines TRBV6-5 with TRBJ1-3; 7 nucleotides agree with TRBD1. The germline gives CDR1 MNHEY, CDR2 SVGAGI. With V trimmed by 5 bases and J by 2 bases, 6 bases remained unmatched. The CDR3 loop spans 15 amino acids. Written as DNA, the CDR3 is TGTGCCAGCAGTAGGACAGGAGAGGCTGGAAACACCATATATTTT. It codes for CASSRTGEAGNTIYF.

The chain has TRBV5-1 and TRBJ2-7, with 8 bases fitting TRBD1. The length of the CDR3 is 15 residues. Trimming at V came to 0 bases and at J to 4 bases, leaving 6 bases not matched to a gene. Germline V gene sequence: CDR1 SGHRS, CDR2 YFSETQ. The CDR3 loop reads CASSLASGGGYEQYF. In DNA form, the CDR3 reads TGCGCCAGCAGCTTGGCGTCAGGGGGCGGTTACGAGCAGTACTTC.

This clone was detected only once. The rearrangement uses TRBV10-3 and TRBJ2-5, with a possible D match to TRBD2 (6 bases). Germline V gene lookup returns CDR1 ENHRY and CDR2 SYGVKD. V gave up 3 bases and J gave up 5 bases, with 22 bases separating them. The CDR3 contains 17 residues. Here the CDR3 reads CAISEGSGSIMGETQYF. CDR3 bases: TGTGCCATCAGTGAAGGTAGCGGATCTATTATGGGGGAGACCCAGTACTTC.

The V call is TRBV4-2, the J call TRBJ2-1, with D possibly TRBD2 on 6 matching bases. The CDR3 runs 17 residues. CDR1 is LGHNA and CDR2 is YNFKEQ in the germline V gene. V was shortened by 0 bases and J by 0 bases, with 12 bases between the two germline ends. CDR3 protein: CASSQESRDSSYNEQFF. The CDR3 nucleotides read TGTGCCAGCAGCCAAGAGTCGCGGGATAGCTCCTACAATGAGCAGTTCTTC.

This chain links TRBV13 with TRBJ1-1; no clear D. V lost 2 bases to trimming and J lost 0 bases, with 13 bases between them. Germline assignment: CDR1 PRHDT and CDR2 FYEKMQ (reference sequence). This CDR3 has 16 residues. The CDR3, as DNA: TGTGCCAGCAGCTTACACGAAACGCGCCTGAACACTGAAGCTTTCTTT. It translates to CASSLHETRLNTEAFF.

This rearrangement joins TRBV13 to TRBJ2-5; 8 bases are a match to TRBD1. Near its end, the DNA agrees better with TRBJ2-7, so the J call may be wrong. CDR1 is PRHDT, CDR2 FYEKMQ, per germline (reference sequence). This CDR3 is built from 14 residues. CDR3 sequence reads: CASSFRTGSHEQYF. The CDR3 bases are TGTGCCAGCAGCTTTAGGACAGGGTCGCACGAGCAGTACTTC.

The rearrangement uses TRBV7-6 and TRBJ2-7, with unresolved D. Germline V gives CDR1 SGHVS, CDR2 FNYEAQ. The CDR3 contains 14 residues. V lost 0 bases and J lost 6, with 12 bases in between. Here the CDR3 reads CASSLALTVGEQYF. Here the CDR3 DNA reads TGTGCCAGCAGCTTAGCGTTGACTGTGGGCGAGCAGTACTTC. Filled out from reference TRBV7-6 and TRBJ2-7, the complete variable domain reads GAGVSQSPRYKVTKRGQDVALRCDPISGHVSLYWYRQALGQGPEFLTYFNYEAQQDKSGLPNDRFSAERPEGSISTLTIQRTEQRDSAMYRCASSLALTVGEQYFGPGTRLTVT.

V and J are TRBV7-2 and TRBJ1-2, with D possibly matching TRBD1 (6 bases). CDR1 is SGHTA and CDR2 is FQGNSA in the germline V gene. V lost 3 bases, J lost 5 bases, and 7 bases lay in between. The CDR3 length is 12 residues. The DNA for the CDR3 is TGTGCCAGCAGCTTCACAGGGTATGGCTACACCTTC. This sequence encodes CASSFTGYGYTF.

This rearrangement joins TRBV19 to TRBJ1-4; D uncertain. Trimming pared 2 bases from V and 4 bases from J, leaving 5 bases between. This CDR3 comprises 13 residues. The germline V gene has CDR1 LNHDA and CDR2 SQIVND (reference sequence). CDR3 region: CASSIFLNEKLFF. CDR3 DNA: TGTGCCAGTAGTATATTCCTTAATGAAAAACTGTTTTTT.